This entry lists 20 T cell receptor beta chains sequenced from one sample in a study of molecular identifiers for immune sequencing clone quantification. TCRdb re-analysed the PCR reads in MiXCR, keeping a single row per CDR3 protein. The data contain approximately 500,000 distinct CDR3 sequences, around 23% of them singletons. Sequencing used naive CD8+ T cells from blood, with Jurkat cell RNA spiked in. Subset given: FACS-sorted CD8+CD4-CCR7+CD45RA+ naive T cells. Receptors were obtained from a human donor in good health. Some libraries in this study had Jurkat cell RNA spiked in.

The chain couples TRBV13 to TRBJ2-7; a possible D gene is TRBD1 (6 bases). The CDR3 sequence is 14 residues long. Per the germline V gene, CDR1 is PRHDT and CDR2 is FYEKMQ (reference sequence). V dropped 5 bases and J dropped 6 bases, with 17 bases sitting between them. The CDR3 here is CASSIRDNLCEQYF. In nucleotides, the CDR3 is TGTGCCAGCAGCATCCGGGACAACCTCTGCGAGCAGTACTTC.

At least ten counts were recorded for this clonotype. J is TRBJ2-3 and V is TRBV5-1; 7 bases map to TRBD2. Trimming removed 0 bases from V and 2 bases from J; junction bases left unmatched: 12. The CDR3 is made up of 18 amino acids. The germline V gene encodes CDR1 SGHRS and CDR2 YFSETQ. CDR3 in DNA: TGCGCCAGCAGCTTGGTGGCGACGGGCCTAGCGGTCACAGATACGCAGTATTTT. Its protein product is CASSLVATGLAVTDTQYF.

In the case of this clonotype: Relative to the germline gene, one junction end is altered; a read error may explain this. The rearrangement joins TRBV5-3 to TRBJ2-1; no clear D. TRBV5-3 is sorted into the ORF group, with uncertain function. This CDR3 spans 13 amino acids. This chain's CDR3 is CASSSATYNEQFF. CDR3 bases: TGTGCCAGCAGCTCGGCAACATACAATGAGCAGTTCTTC.

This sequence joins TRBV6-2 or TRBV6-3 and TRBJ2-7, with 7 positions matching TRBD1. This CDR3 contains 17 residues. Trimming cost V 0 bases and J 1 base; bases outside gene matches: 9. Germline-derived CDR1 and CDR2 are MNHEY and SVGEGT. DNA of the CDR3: TGTGCCAGCAGTTACTCGATCACAGGGGAAAAGTCCTACGAGCAGTACTTC. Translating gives CASSYSITGEKSYEQYF.

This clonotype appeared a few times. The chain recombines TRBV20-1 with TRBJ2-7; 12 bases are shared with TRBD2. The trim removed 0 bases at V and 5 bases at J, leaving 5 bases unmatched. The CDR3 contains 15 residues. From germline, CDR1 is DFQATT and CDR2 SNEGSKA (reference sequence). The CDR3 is CSARDPLAGGNEQYF. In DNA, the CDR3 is TGCAGTGCTAGAGATCCCCTAGCGGGAGGGAACGAGCAGTACTTC.

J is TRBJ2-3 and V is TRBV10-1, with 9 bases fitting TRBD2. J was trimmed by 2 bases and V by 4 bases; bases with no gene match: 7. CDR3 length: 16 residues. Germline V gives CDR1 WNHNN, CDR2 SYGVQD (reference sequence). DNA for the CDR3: TGCGCCAGCAGTGCCACCAGCGGGGGGACCACAGATACGCAGTATTTT. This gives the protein CASSATSGGTTDTQYF.

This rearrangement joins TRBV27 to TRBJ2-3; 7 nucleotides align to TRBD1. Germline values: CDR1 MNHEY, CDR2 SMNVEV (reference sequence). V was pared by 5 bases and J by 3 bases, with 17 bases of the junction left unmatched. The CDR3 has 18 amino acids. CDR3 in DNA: TGTGCCAGCAGTATAAAGACCCCAGAGACAGGGAAAACAGATACGCAGTATTTT. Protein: CASSIKTPETGKTDTQYF.

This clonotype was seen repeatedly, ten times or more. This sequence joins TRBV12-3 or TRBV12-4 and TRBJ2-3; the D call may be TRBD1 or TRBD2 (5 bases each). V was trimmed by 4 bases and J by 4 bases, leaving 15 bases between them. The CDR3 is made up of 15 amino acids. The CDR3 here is CASSYRDELSDTQYF. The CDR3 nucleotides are TGTGCCAGCAGTTACCGGGACGAATTGTCAGATACGCAGTATTTT.

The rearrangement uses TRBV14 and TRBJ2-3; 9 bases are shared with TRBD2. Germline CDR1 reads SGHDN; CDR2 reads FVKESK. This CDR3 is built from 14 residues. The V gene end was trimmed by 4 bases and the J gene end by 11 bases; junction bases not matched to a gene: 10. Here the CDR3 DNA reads TGTGCCAGCAGCCCCCTCCAGACAGCGGGGGGGCAGTATTTT. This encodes CASSPLQTAGGQYF.

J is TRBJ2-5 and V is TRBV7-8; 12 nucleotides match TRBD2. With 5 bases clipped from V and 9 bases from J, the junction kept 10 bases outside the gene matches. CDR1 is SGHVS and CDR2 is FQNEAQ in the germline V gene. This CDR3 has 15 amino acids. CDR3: CASSTRLAGDEPQYF. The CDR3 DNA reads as TGTGCCAGCAGCACCAGACTAGCGGGGGATGAGCCCCAGTACTTC.

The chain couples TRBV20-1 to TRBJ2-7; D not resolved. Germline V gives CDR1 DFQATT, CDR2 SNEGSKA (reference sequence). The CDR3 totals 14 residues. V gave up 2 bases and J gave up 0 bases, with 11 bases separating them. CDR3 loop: CSARPGQSSYEQYF. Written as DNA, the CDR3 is TGCAGTGCTAGACCGGGCCAAAGCTCCTACGAGCAGTACTTC.

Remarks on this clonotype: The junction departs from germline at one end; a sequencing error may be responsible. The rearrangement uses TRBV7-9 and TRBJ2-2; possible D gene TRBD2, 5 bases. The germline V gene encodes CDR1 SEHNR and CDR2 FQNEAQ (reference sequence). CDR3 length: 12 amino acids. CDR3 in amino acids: CASSGFTGELLF. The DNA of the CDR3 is TGTGCCAGCAGCGGCTTCACCGGGGAGCTGTTGTTT.

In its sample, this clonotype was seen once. The CDR3 loop is CSTFHEILAGDIQETQYF. CDR3 nucleotides: TGCAGTACTTTCCACGAGATACTAGCGGGGGACATCCAAGAGACCCAGTACTTC. The chain links TRBV20-1 to TRBJ2-5; TRBD2 matches at 11 bases. Trimming cost V 8 bases and J 1 base; bases outside gene matches: 18. This CDR3 has 18 amino acids. Germline lookup yields CDR1 DFQATT and CDR2 SNEGSKA (reference sequence).

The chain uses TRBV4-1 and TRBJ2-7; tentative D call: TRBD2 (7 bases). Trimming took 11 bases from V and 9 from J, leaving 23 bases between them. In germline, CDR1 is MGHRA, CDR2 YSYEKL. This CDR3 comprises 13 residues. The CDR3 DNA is TGCGCCCGCCGCCACGGCCGGGGGGCCGCGCAGTACTTC. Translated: CARRHGRGAAQYF.

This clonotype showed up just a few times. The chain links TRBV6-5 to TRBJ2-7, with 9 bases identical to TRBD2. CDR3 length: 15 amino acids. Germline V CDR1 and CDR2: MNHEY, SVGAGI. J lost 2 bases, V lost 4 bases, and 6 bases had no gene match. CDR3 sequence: CASSSRTSAAYEQYF. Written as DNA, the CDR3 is TGTGCCAGCAGTTCTCGGACTAGCGCCGCCTACGAGCAGTACTTC.

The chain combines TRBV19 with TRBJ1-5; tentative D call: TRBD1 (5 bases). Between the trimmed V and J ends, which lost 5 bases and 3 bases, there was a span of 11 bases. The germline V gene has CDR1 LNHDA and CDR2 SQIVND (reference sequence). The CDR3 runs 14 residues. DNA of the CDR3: TGTGCCAGTAGTGGGGGACTCTTCAATCAGCCCCAGCATTTT. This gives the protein CASSGGLFNQPQHF.

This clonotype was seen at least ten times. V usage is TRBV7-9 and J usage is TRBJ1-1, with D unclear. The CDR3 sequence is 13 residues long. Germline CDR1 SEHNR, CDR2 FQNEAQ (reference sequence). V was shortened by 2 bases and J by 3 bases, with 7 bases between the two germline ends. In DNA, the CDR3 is TGTGCCAGCAGCTTACCCCATTACACTGAAGCTTTCTTT. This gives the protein CASSLPHYTEAFF. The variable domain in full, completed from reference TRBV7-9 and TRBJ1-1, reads DTGVSQNPRHKITKRGQNVTFRCDPISEHNRLYWYRQTLGQGPEFLTYFQNEAQLEKSRLLSDRFSAERPKGSFSTLEIQRTEQGDSAMYLCASSLPHYTEAFFGQGTRLTVV.

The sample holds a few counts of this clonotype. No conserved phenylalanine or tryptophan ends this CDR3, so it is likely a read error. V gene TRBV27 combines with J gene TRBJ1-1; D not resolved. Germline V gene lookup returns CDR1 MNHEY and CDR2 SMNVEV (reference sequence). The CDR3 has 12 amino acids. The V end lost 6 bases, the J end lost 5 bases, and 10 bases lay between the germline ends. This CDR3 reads CASRRSGTEAFS. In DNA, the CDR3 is TGTGCCAGCAGACGAAGCGGGACTGAAGCTTTCTCC.

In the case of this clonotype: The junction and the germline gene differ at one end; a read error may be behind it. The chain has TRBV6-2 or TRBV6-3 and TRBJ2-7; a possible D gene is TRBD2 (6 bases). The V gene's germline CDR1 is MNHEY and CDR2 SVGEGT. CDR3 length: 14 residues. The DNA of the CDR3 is TGTGCCCGCAGTTATCTGCGGGGCCACTGCGAGCAGTACTTC. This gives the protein CARSYLRGHCEQYF.

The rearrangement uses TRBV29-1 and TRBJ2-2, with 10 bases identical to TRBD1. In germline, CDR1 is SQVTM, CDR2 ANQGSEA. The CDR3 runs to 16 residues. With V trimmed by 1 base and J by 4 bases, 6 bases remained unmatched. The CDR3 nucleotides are TGCAGCGTTGAAGGGGCAGGGACAGGGGTCACCGGGGAGCTGTTTTTT. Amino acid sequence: CSVEGAGTGVTGELFF.